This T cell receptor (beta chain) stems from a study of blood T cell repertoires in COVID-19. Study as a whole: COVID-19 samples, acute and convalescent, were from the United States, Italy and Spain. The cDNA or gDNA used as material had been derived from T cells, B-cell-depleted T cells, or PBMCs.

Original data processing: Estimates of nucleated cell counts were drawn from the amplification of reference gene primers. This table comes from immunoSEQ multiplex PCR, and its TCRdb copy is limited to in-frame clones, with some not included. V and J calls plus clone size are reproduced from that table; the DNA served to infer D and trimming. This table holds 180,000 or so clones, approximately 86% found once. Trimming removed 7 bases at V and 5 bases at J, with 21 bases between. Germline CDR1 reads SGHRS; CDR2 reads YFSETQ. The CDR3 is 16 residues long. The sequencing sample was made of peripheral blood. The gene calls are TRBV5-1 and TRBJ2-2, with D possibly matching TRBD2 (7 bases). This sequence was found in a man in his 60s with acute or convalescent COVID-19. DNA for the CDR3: TGCGCCAGCCGAGGGGGAGCCGGGAGGAATACCGGGGAGCTGTTTTTT. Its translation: CASRGGAGRNTGELFF.